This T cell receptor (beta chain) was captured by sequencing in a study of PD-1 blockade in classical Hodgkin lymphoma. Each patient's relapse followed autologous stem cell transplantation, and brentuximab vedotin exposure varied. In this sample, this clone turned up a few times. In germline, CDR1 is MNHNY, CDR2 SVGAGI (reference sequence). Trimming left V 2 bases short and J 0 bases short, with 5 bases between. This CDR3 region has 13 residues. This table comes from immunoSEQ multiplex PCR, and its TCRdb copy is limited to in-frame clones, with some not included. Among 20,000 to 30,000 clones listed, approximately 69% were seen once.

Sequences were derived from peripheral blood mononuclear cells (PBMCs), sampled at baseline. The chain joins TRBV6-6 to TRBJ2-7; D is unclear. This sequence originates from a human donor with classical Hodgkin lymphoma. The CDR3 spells CASSYAISYEQYF. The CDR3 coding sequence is TGTGCCAGCAGTTACGCCATCTCCTACGAGCAGTACTTC.